A selection of T cell receptor beta chains follows, all from one sample in a study of shared clonotypes between healthy human individuals. Sequenced by immunoSEQ multiplex PCR; TCRdb stores in-frame clones only, minus some. The table shows some 2 million clones, with 85% to 95% occurring only once. The specimen was naive CD4+ T cells sorted from blood. These receptor sequences come from a man younger than 35 in good health. CDR3s include the opening cysteine and the closing phenylalanine or tryptophan. Each record gives: V gene, clone size, D gene, J gene, CDR3 protein, CDR3 DNA. D genes are given only for firm matches. Some rows mark clone size as missing; the rest say once, few, many or name a class of expanded clone.

V: TRBV10-1; size: .; D: .; J: TRBJ2-7; CDR3: CASSGAAFYEQYF; DNA: TGCGCCAGCAGTGGTGCGGCTTTCTACGAGCAGTACTTC
V: TRBV30; size: .; D: .; J: TRBJ1-5; CDR3: CAWSVRGYQPQHF; DNA: TGTGCCTGGAGTGTACGGGGTTATCAGCCCCAGCATTTT
V: TRBV7-9; size: .; D: TRBD1; J: TRBJ1-1; CDR3: CASSSGQGALEFTEAFF; DNA: TGTGCCAGCAGCTCGGGACAGGGGGCGTTGGAGTTTACTGAAGCTTTCTTT
V: TRBV7-2; size: .; D: TRBD2; J: TRBJ2-1; CDR3: CASSPGLAGVGNEQFF; DNA: TGTGCCAGCAGCCCGGGACTAGCGGGGGTGGGCAATGAGCAGTTCTTC
V: TRBV19; size: .; D: TRBD2; J: TRBJ2-5; CDR3: CASSREEKETQYF; DNA: TGTGCCAGTAGTCGGGAGGAGAAAGAGACCCAGTACTTC
V: TRBV19; size: .; D: .; J: TRBJ1-5; CDR3: CASSIVVGPNQPQHF; DNA: TGTGCCAGTAGTATAGTAGTCGGGCCCAATCAGCCCCAGCATTTT
V: TRBV27; size: once; D: TRBD1; J: TRBJ2-6; CDR3: CASSPDRAGANVLTF; DNA: TGTGCCAGCAGTCCGGACAGGGCTGGGGCCAACGTCCTGACTTTC
V: TRBV10-3; size: .; D: .; J: TRBJ2-1; CDR3: CAISESRSEQFF; DNA: TGTGCCATCAGTGAGTCAAGGTCTGAGCAGTTCTTC
V: TRBV30; size: .; D: .; J: TRBJ1-6; CDR3: CAWEQGSVSPLHF; DNA: TGTGCCTGGGAACAGGGTTCGGTGTCACCCCTCCACTTT
V: TRBV5-1; size: once; D: TRBD2; J: TRBJ2-4; CDR3: CASSTSGGTAKNIQYF; DNA: TGCGCCAGCAGCACTAGCGGGGGGACGGCCAAAAACATTCAGTACTTC
V: TRBV18; size: .; D: .; J: TRBJ1-6; CDR3: CASSPGQQDNSPLHF; DNA: TGTGCCAGCTCACCAGGCCAACAGGATAATTCACCCCTCCACTTT
V: TRBV7-9; size: .; D: TRBD1; J: TRBJ1-5; CDR3: CASSLGQGDYQPQHF; DNA: TGTGCCAGCAGCCTTGGACAGGGGGATTATCAGCCCCAGCATTTT
V: TRBV25-1; size: once; D: .; J: TRBJ1-5; CDR3: CASSEGDYQPQHF; DNA: TGTGCCAGCAGTGAAGGCGACTATCAGCCCCAGCATTTT
V: TRBV5-1; size: .; D: .; J: TRBJ2-1; CDR3: CASSFTGNEQFF; DNA: TGCGCCAGCAGCTTTACAGGCAATGAGCAGTTCTTC